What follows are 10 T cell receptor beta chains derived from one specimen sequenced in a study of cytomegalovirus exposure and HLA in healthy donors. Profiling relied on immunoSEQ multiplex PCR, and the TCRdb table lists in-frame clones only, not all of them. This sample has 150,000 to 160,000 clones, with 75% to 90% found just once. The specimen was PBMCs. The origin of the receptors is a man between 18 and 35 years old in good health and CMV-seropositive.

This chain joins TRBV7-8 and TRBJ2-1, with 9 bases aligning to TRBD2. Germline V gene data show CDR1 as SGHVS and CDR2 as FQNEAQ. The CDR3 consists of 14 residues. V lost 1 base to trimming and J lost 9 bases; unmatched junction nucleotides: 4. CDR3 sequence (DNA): TGTGCCAGCAGCTTAGTAGCGGGAGTTGTTGAGCAGTTCTTC. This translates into CASSLVAGVVEQFF.

CDR3 sequence (DNA): TGTGCCAGCAGTTATTCGACTAGCGAGGATACGCAGTATTTT. Protein: CASSYSTSEDTQYF. The chain carries TRBV6-5 and TRBJ2-3; 8 nucleotides line up with TRBD2. V lost 3 bases to trimming and J lost 6 bases; unmatched junction nucleotides: 5. The CDR3 consists of 14 residues. The germline V gene encodes CDR1 MNHEY and CDR2 SVGAGI.

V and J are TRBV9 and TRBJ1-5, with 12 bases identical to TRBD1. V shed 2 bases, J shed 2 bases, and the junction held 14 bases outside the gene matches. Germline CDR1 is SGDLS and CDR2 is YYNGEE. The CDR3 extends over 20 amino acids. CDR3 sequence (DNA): TGTGCCAGCAGCGTCGGAACCGGGACAGGGGGCCCGTGGGGCAATCAGCCCCAGCATTTT. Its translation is CASSVGTGTGGPWGNQPQHF.

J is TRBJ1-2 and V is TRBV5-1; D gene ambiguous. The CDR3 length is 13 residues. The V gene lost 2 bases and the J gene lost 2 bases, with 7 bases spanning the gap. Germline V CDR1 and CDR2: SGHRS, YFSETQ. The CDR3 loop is CASSFEENYGYTF. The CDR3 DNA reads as TGCGCCAGCAGCTTTGAGGAGAACTATGGCTACACCTTC. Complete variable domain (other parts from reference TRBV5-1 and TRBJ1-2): KAGVTQTPRYLIKTRGQQVTLSCSPISGHRSVSWYQQTPGQGLQFLFEYFSETQRNKGNFPGRFSGRQFSNSRSEMNVSTLELGDSALYLCASSFEENYGYTFGSGTRLTVV.

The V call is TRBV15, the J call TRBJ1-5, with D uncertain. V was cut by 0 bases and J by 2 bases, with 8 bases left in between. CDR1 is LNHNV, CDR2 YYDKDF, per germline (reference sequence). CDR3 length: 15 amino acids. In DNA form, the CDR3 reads TGTGCCACCAGCAGAGATTGGGCCGGCAATCAGCCCCAGCATTTT. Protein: CATSRDWAGNQPQHF.

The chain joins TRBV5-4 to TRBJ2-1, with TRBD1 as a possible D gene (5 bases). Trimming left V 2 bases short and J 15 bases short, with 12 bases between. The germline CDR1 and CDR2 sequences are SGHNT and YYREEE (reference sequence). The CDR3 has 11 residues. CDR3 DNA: TGTGCCAGCAGCTTAGGGGATCGGATGTTCTTC. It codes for CASSLGDRMFF.

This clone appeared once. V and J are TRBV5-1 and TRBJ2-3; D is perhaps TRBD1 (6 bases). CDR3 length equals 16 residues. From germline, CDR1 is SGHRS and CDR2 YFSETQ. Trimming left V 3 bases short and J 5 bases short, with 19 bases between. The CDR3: CASSSGLGAQGDTQYF. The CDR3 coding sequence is TGCGCCAGCAGCTCAGGTCTGGGGGCGCAGGGAGATACGCAGTATTTT.

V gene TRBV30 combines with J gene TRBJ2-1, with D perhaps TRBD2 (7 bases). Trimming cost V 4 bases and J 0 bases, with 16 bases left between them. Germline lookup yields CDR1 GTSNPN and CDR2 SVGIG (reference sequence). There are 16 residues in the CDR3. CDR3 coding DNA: TGTGCCTGGAAGGGCGGGGGCCGAGGCTCCTACAATGAGCAGTTCTTC. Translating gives CAWKGGGRGSYNEQFF.

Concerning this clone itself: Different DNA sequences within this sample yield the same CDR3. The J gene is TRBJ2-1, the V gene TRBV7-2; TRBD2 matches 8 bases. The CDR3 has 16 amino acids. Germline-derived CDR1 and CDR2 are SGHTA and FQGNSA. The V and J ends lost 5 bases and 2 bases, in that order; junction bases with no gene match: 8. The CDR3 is CASSRGLAGAYNEQFF. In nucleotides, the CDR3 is TGTGCCAGCAGCCGTGGACTAGCCGGAGCCTACAATGAGCAGTTCTTC.

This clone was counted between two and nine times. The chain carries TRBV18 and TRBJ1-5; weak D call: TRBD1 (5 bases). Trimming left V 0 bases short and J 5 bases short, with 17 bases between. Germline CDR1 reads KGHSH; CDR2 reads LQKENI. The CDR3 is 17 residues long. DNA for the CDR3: TGTGCCAGCTCACCACCGGGCGGGACCCGCGGAGATCAGCCCCAGCATTTT. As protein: CASSPPGGTRGDQPQHF.